The 7 T cell receptor beta chains below come from one sample, sequenced in a study of blood T cells in healthy people across ages. For the second PCR, which ran for about 7 to 11 cycles, a sample-barcoded 5' primer and a J-beta primer mix were used. TCRdb independently ran MiXCR on the 5' RACE reads; one entry per CDR3 protein. The table lists about 900,000 distinct CDR3 sequences, 40% to 60% of them singletons, with roughly 13% in the top ten. Sequenced sample: blood. Source of these receptors: a man aged 25 to 40 in good health.

The gene calls are TRBV28 and TRBJ2-3, with TRBD1 matching 11 bases. Germline loops: CDR1 MDHEN, CDR2 SYDVKM. Trimming took 7 bases from V and 9 from J; bases not matched to a gene: 9. This CDR3 is 14 amino acids long. The CDR3 bases are TGTGCCAGCATCAGCGGGACAGGGGGGCGGACGCAGTATTTT. Its translation: CASISGTGGRTQYF.

The chain recombines TRBV5-1 with TRBJ2-7; 8 bases map to TRBD1. The ends lost 6 bases at V and 7 bases at J; junction bases unmatched: 15. The length of the CDR3 is 15 residues. Looked up from germline, CDR1 is SGHRS and CDR2 is YFSETQ. The CDR3 region has the DNA TGCGCCAGCACCAACCAGGGGGCTTCCTACAATGAGCAGTACTTC. It encodes CASTNQGASYNEQYF.

V and J are TRBV7-2 and TRBJ2-3; D uncertain. V gave up 0 bases and J gave up 8 bases, with 9 bases separating them. Germline V gene lookup returns CDR1 SGHTA and CDR2 FQGNSA. This CDR3 has 13 residues. The CDR3 sequence: CASSLAVPGTQYF. In DNA form, the CDR3 reads TGTGCCAGCAGCTTAGCGGTACCAGGTACGCAGTATTTT.

The V and J genes are TRBV3-1 and TRBJ2-7; 7 bases are a match to TRBD1. The CDR3 sequence is 14 residues long. V lost 5 bases to trimming and J lost 5 bases; unmatched junction nucleotides: 9. Per the germline V gene, CDR1 is LGHDT and CDR2 is YNNKEL (reference sequence). CDR3 sequence (DNA): TGTGCCAGCAGCTCAACAGGGGAAGGGGACGAGCAGTACTTC. Protein sequence: CASSSTGEGDEQYF.

This clonotype was observed once. This chain connects TRBV20-1 to TRBJ2-4; tentative D call: TRBD1 (6 bases). V lost 8 bases, J lost 0 bases, and 14 bases lay in between. Germline CDR1 is DFQATT and CDR2 is SNEGSKA (reference sequence). This CDR3 is 14 amino acids long. The chain's CDR3 is CSPWDILAKNIQYF. The CDR3 DNA is TGCAGTCCCTGGGACATCCTAGCCAAAAACATTCAGTACTTC.

CDR3 sequence reads: CASRVQGLAGETQYF. The CDR3 coding sequence is TGTGCCAGCAGGGTCCAAGGACTAGCGGGAGAGACCCAGTACTTC. The gene calls are TRBV2 and TRBJ2-5; TRBD2 matches at 11 bases. The CDR3 totals 15 residues. The V segment lost 6 bases and the J segment 4 bases; nucleotides outside the gene matches: 7. Germline lookup yields CDR1 SNHLY and CDR2 FYNNEI.

The rearrangement uses TRBV9 and TRBJ2-5; 8 positions agree with TRBD1. J lost 1 base, V lost 0 bases, and 14 bases had no gene match. CDR1 is SGDLS and CDR2 is YYNGEE in the germline V gene. The CDR3 extends over 19 amino acids. CDR3 DNA sequence: TGTGCCAGCAGCGTAGCTACGGGACAGGAGTCAGCCCTCCAAGAGACCCAGTACTTC. Its protein product is CASSVATGQESALQETQYF.